Sequencing of this T cell receptor (beta chain) was carried out in a study of blood T cells in healthy people across ages. The table lists this clonotype with a count of one. A much larger clone differs by one base, so this may be a read error. Combining a sample-barcoded 5' primer with a J-beta primer mix, a second PCR ran for roughly 6 to 12 cycles. Using its own MiXCR run on the 5' RACE reads, TCRdb lists one record per CDR3 protein. The table includes 870,000 or so distinct CDR3 sequences, roughly 26% detected once. V lost 7 bases, J lost 8 bases, and 15 bases stayed unmatched. The germline CDR1 and CDR2 sequences are ENHRY and SYGVKD. CDR3 size: 16 residues.

This TCR was sampled from a woman aged 80 or over in good health. This chain uses TRBV10-3 with TRBJ2-1, with 9 bases that match TRBD2. Specimen: blood. CDR3: CAINERASGAGHEQFF. The CDR3 DNA reads as TGTGCCATCAACGAGAGGGCTAGCGGGGCTGGGCATGAGCAGTTCTTC.